This entry is about one T cell receptor (beta chain). The data originate from a study of blood T cell repertoires in COVID-19. Study in general: Sites in the United States, Italy and Spain provided acute and convalescent COVID-19 samples. Sources were T cells, B-cell-depleted T cells, or PBMCs; the material itself was cDNA or gDNA.

The V and J ends lost 4 bases and 4 bases respectively, with 14 bases between them. Germline-derived CDR1 and CDR2 are SGHNT and YYREEE (reference sequence). This CDR3 is built from 14 residues. Authors' analysis steps: Estimation of nucleated cell counts was performed using reference gene primer amplification. Sequencing was performed with immunoSEQ multiplex PCR; in TCRdb, only in-frame clones are kept and a portion is missing. That table furnishes V, J and clone size, whereas the DNA furnished D and trimming. The table lists 300,000 to 500,000 clones, around nine tenths of them singletons, with more than 0.85% in the top ten.

The sequence came from a woman aged 25 to 39 with acute COVID-19. This sequence joins TRBV5-4 and TRBJ1-2, with D uncertain. The sample taken for sequencing was PBMCs or T cells enriched from blood (not recorded which). CDR3 residues: CASSGRPESYGYTF. The CDR3 region has the DNA TGTGCCAGCAGCGGAAGACCGGAGAGCTATGGCTACACCTTC.